Listed below are T cell receptor beta chains from one sample, sequenced in a study of sequential checkpoint blockade in melanoma. Generated by immunoSEQ multiplex PCR, the TCRdb table keeps only in-frame clones and is missing some. In the table there are around 9,600 clones, roughly 57% of which are singletons. The sample here was CD8+ T cells sorted from blood (inferred from file names), taken from a patient given nivolumab and ipilimumab in sequence. These receptor sequences come from a human donor with melanoma. Both conserved end residues are part of each CDR3. The D gene is left open where the match is weak. Some rows have no size entry. The others give once, few or many, or a class for an expanded clone.

d_call clone_size j_call v_call cdr3_aa cdr3_nt
NA NA TRBJ1-5 TRBV28 CASTHTSNQPQHF TGTGCCAGCACCCACACTAGCAATCAGCCCCAGCATTTT
TRBD2 NA TRBJ2-1 TRBV4-1 CASSQVGGRARYNEQFF TGCGCCAGCAGCCAAGTAGGTGGGAGGGCCCGCTACAATGAGCAGTTCTTC
NA NA TRBJ1-1 TRBV19 CASRHWGGRTEAFF TGTGCCAGTAGACATTGGGGGGGTAGGACTGAAGCTTTCTTT
TRBD1 NA TRBJ2-3 TRBV28 CASSGTGEDTQYF TGTGCCAGCAGCGGGACAGGGGAGGATACGCAGTATTTT
TRBD2 NA TRBJ2-7 TRBV6-1 CASSLAGPSEQYF TGTGCCAGCAGTCTAGCGGGACCGAGTGAGCAGTACTTC
TRBD2 medium-sized TRBJ2-1 TRBV28 CASSELATSYNEQFF TGTGCCAGCAGTGAACTAGCGACATCCTACAATGAGCAGTTCTTC
NA NA TRBJ2-7 TRBV7-6 CASGPAGSYEQYF TGTGCCAGCGGCCCAGCGGGCTCCTACGAGCAGTACTTC
TRBD1 NA TRBJ1-5 TRBV28 CASSFFEGADQPQHF TGTGCCAGCAGTTTTTTTGAGGGGGCGGATCAGCCCCAGCATTTT
NA few TRBJ2-3 TRBV4-2 CASSQELSDTQYF TGTGCCAGCAGCCAAGAATTATCCGATACGCAGTATTTT
NA once TRBJ2-7 TRBV1 CTSSQDWGLKYEQYF TGCACCAGCAGCCAAGATTGGGGACTAAAATACGAGCAGTACTTC
NA NA TRBJ2-5 TRBV4-3 CASSQDLVRETQYF TGCGCCAGCAGCCAAGATCTGGTCAGAGAGACCCAGTACTTC
TRBD1 NA TRBJ1-1 TRBV4-3 CASSRGGQGSTEAFF TGCGCCAGCAGCCGGGGGGGACAGGGGTCCACTGAAGCTTTCTTT
TRBD1 few TRBJ1-1 TRBV7-3 CASSLGQGRTEAFF TGTGCCAGCAGCTTAGGACAGGGGCGCACTGAAGCTTTCTTT
NA few TRBJ2-1 TRBV4-1 CASSQSLRDSQFF TGCGCCAGCAGCCAGTCGCTACGGGACTCTCAGTTCTTC
TRBD2 once TRBJ2-2 TRBV9 CASSDPRAGGPGELFF TGTGCCAGCAGCGACCCAAGAGCGGGAGGGCCCGGGGAGCTGTTTTTT
TRBD2 few TRBJ2-7 TRBV10-1 CANRDYCRLLPCYEQYF TGCGCCAACCGGGACTATTGTCGGTTACTCCCCTGCTACGAGCAGTACTTC
NA NA TRBJ2-2 TRBV9 CASSVDGLGANTGELFF TGTGCCAGCAGCGTAGACGGCCTTGGGGCTAACACCGGGGAGCTGTTTTTT
TRBD2 NA TRBJ2-7 TRBV4-1 CASSQSSGSPHEQYF TGCGCCAGCAGCCAATCTAGCGGGTCTCCCCACGAGCAGTACTTC
NA NA TRBJ2-1 TRBV9 CASSISTGSYNEQFF TGTGCCAGCTCTATTTCAACAGGCTCCTACAATGAGCAGTTCTTC
NA NA TRBJ2-2 TRBV5-1 CASSLGTAPTTGELFF TGCGCCAGCAGCTTGGGAACAGCTCCGACCACCGGGGAGCTGTTTTTT
NA NA TRBJ2-4 TRBV9 CASSGGHPNIQYF TGTGCCAGCAGCGGGGGACATCCTAACATTCAGTACTTC
NA few TRBJ1-5 TRBV7-9 CASRTDAQPQHF TGTGCCAGCAGGACAGACGCACAGCCCCAGCATTTT
TRBD1 NA TRBJ2-7 TRBV6-6 CASNSGTGIHEQYF TGTGCCAGCAACTCCGGGACAGGGATCCACGAGCAGTACTTC
TRBD2 few TRBJ2-3 TRBV7-6 CASSPGLETDTQYF TGTGCCAGCAGCCCCGGACTAGAAACAGATACGCAGTATTTT
NA NA TRBJ2-7 TRBV6-6 CASSYPGQSNEQYF TGTGCCAGCAGTTACCCGGGACAAAGTAACGAGCAGTACTTC
TRBD1 large TRBJ2-1 TRBV19 CATRYRDRVDNEQFF TGTGCCACCAGATACCGGGACAGGGTGGACAATGAGCAGTTCTTC
TRBD2 NA TRBJ2-1 TRBV27 CASSSLAGANEQFF TGTGCCAGCAGTTCCTTAGCGGGAGCGAATGAGCAGTTCTTC
NA NA TRBJ2-7 TRBV15 CATSREQGMYEQYF TGTGCCACCAGCAGAGAGCAGGGCATGTACGAGCAGTACTTC
TRBD1 NA TRBJ2-3 TRBV2 CASSGGTGSFDEDTQYF TGTGCCAGCAGTGGGGGGACAGGGAGTTTTGATGAAGATACGCAGTATTTT
TRBD1 medium-sized TRBJ2-7 TRBV27 CASSLQGANYEQYF TGTGCCAGCAGTTTACAGGGGGCTAACTACGAGCAGTACTTC
TRBD2 once TRBJ2-1 TRBV27 CASSRTSGGHNEQFF TGTGCCAGCAGCCGAACTAGCGGGGGGCACAATGAGCAGTTCTTC
NA NA TRBJ1-4 TRBV30 CAWSVWGGEKLFF TGTGCCTGGAGTGTATGGGGGGGTGAAAAACTGTTTTTT
TRBD1 NA TRBJ2-5 TRBV6-4 CASSDSTGEETQYF TGTGCCAGCAGTGACTCGACAGGGGAAGAGACCCAGTACTTC
TRBD1 NA TRBJ1-1 TRBV30 CACRGQGGTEAFF TGTGCCTGTCGGGGACAGGGCGGCACTGAAGCTTTCTTT
NA NA TRBJ2-1 TRBV7-8 CASSLVGDEQFF TGTGCCAGCAGCTTAGTGGGAGATGAGCAGTTCTTC
NA NA TRBJ2-7 TRBV5-2 CASSQEPGGTYEQYF TGCGCCAGCAGCCAAGAGCCAGGGGGGACCTACGAGCAGTACTTC
TRBD1 NA TRBJ2-7 TRBV19 CASSDRDRSYEQYF TGTGCCAGTAGTGACCGGGACAGGAGCTACGAGCAGTACTTC
TRBD2 few TRBJ2-7 TRBV28 CASSGGAYEQYF TGTGCCAGCAGTGGGGGGGCCTACGAGCAGTACTTC
TRBD2 NA TRBJ2-3 TRBV9 CASSVDAGGRTDTQYF TGTGCCAGCAGCGTAGATGCGGGGGGACGCACAGATACGCAGTATTTT
NA NA TRBJ1-6 TRBV7-2 CASSSGPYNSPLHF TGTGCCAGCAGTTCCGGTCCGTATAATTCACCCCTCCACTTT
TRBD2 once TRBJ2-3 TRBV5-6 CASSFGLAGGTQYF TGTGCCAGCAGCTTTGGACTAGCGGGAGGTACGCAGTATTTT
TRBD2 NA TRBJ2-1 TRBV5-6 CASSLLAGDPFF TGTGCCAGCAGCTTGTTAGCGGGAGATCCGTTCTTC
NA NA TRBJ2-2 TRBV28 CASTNSGSIDTGELFF TGTGCCAGCACGAATTCGGGGAGTATAGACACCGGGGAGCTGTTTTTT
NA few TRBJ2-1 TRBV7-2 CASSAPRTVASDEQFF TGTGCCAGCAGCGCTCCGAGGACAGTAGCATCGGATGAGCAGTTCTTC
NA medium-sized TRBJ1-2 TRBV14 CASSKRDRPYYGYTF TGTGCCAGCAGCAAGCGCGACAGGCCTTACTATGGCTACACCTTC
NA NA TRBJ2-5 TRBV7-3 CASSLNSQEAQYF TGTGCCAGCAGCTTAAACTCGCAAGAGGCCCAGTACTTC
TRBD2 NA TRBJ2-1 TRBV7-6 CASSLPVSGSSYNEQFF TGTGCCAGCAGCTTGCCCGTTAGCGGGAGTTCCTACAATGAGCAGTTCTTC
TRBD1 NA TRBJ2-5 TRBV6-5 CASSLEGTAKTQYF TGTGCCAGCAGCCTTGAAGGGACAGCTAAGACCCAGTACTTC
TRBD2 few TRBJ2-1 TRBV4-1 CASSPSGTEQFF TGCGCCAGCAGTCCTAGCGGGACTGAACAGTTCTTC
NA NA TRBJ2-7 TRBV4-3 CASSQDEWYEQYF TGCGCCAGCAGCCAAGACGAGTGGTACGAGCAGTACTTC
TRBD1 NA TRBJ2-7 TRBV4-1 CASSPTDRVDEQYF TGCGCCAGCAGCCCAACCGACAGGGTGGACGAGCAGTACTTC
TRBD1 NA TRBJ2-5 TRBV6-6 CASSFLGQGEEQYF TGTGCCAGCAGTTTCCTGGGACAGGGTGAGGAGCAGTACTTC
TRBD1 NA TRBJ2-7 TRBV6-4 CASSSLRDRTRGEQYF TGTGCCAGCAGTTCCCTTAGGGACAGGACCAGGGGGGAGCAGTACTTC
NA NA TRBJ2-3 TRBV11-2 CASSETGGPLSTDTQYF TGTGCCAGCAGTGAGACGGGGGGCCCCCTTAGCACAGATACGCAGTATTTT
TRBD2 NA TRBJ2-7 TRBV6-5 CASSYSTSGIPYEQYF TGTGCCAGCAGTTACTCTACTAGCGGGATACCCTACGAGCAGTACTTC